Below are 32 T cell receptor beta chains sequenced from a single sample in a study of human T cells and chemical hapten exposure. MiXCR, applied by TCRdb to the RACE reads, yields one record per CDR3 protein. Of about 380,000 distinct CDR3 sequences listed, approximately 5% are singletons. Time point: pre-sensitization, week 0. Noted treatment: therapeutic diphenylcyclopropenone sensitization with weekly scalp DPC. The sample here was whole blood, taken in connection with sensitization to the hapten diphenylcyclopropenone (DPC). These receptors all stem from a woman in her forties or fifties with alopecia areata. Some clones in this sample may be carry-over from other donors' samples.

This chain links TRBV10-3 with TRBJ1-2; TRBD1 might be the D (6 bases). The germline V gene has CDR1 ENHRY and CDR2 SYGVKD. V gave up 0 bases and J gave up 5 bases, with 10 bases separating them. The CDR3 is 14 amino acids. This CDR3 is CAISESRTVYGYTF. CDR3 DNA: TGTGCCATCAGTGAGTCTCGGACAGTTTATGGCTACACCTTC.

Many counts were recorded for this clonotype. CDR3 DNA sequence: TGTGCCAGCAGCTTAGGTGGGGCTCGCGATACGCAGTATTTT. It encodes CASSLGGARDTQYF. This chain connects TRBV7-7 to TRBJ2-3; tentative D call: TRBD1 (5 bases). V was pared by 1 base and J by 6 bases, with 11 bases between. This CDR3 has 14 amino acids. CDR1 and CDR2 from the germline V gene are SSHAT and FNYEAQ (reference sequence).

This clonotype was detected a few times. V and J are TRBV20-1 and TRBJ1-5; the D is unclear. The CDR3 consists of 13 residues. Per germline, CDR1 DFQATT and CDR2 SNEGSKA (reference sequence). Trimming shortened V by 2 bases and J by 5 bases, and 10 bases separated the two germline ends. The CDR3 DNA reads TGCAGTGCTAGAATGGGCAGAGATCAGCCCCAGCATTTT. It encodes CSARMGRDQPQHF.

In this sample, this clonotype turned up a few times. The CDR3 bases are TGTGCCACGAAGAAAAAGACAGTCCACTCTGGGGCCAACGTCCTGACTTTC. Translated: CATKKKTVHSGANVLTF. This chain uses TRBV30 with TRBJ2-6, with D perhaps TRBD1 (5 bases). This CDR3 is 17 amino acids long. V shed 8 bases and J shed 0 bases, with 20 bases lying between them. CDR1 is GTSNPN and CDR2 is SVGIG in the germline V gene (reference sequence).

This rearrangement joins TRBV4-2 to TRBJ2-1, with D tentatively TRBD2 (5 bases). Looked up from germline, CDR1 is LGHNA and CDR2 is YNFKEQ. The CDR3 length is 16 residues. V lost 0 bases and J lost 7, with 16 bases in between. CDR3 in DNA: TGTGCCAGCAGCCAAGATCAATCTAGCCCCGCTAATGAGCAGTTCTTC. It is translated as CASSQDQSSPANEQFF.

The chain employs TRBV5-1 and TRBJ1-1, with D maybe TRBD1 (5 bases). V lost 3 bases, J lost 3 bases, and 15 bases lay in between. Germline assignment: CDR1 SGHRS and CDR2 YFSETQ. This CDR3 is built from 15 residues. Here the CDR3 DNA reads TGCGCCAGCAGCTGGGGCGGCGGAGCGGACACTGAAGCTTTCTTT. It encodes CASSWGGGADTEAFF.

The chain couples TRBV20-1 to TRBJ1-1; possibly TRBD1 for D (6 bases). Deletions cut 6 bases from V and 7 bases from J, with 12 bases between. CDR3 length: 11 residues. Germline values: CDR1 DFQATT, CDR2 SNEGSKA (reference sequence). The CDR3 loop is CSAQLRGEAFF. The CDR3 nucleotides are TGCAGTGCCCAACTCAGGGGTGAAGCTTTCTTT.

The chain uses TRBV20-1 and TRBJ1-6, with D possibly being TRBD1 (5 bases). The CDR3 has 15 amino acids. Germline V gene sequence: CDR1 DFQATT, CDR2 SNEGSKA (reference sequence). Trimming took 5 bases from V and 7 from J, leaving 18 bases between them. The CDR3 bases are TGCAGTGCTCATTCCGGACAATTGGCAAATTCACCCCTCCACTTT. Its translation: CSAHSGQLANSPLHF.

This clonotype was observed at least ten times. V and J are TRBV29-1 and TRBJ2-6; possibly TRBD1 for D (6 bases). Germline V CDR1 and CDR2: SQVTM, ANQGSEA. The CDR3 runs 19 residues. V was cut by 6 bases and J by 2 bases, with 26 bases left in between. The CDR3 DNA sequence: TGCAGCGTCGGGTCTTTTCCGACAGGTTTGAACCCTGGGGCCAACGTCCTGACTTTC. Its translation: CSVGSFPTGLNPGANVLTF. The full variable domain, in which reference TRBV29-1 and TRBJ2-6 provide the parts outside the CDR3, is SAVISQKPSRDICQRGTSLTIQCQVDSQVTMMFWYRQQPGQSLTLIATANQGSEATYESGFVIDKFPISRPNLTFSTLTVSNMSPEDSSIYLCSVGSFPTGLNPGANVLTFGAGSRLTVL.

With respect to this clonotype: The junction shows a germline mismatch at one end, possibly a read error. The chain has TRBV12-3 or TRBV12-4 and TRBJ1-2; TRBD1 aligns across 8 bases. The CDR3 loop spans 15 amino acids. The CDR3: CACSPGQGIFYGYTF. CDR3 bases: TGTGCCTGCAGTCCCGGACAGGGAATTTTCTATGGCTACACCTTC.

This clonotype was found many times. The chain recombines TRBV20-1 with TRBJ2-7; D not certain. CDR1 and CDR2 (germline): DFQATT, SNEGSKA (reference sequence). The CDR3 is made up of 13 amino acids. V lost 1 base, J lost 0 bases, and 7 bases lay in between. Here the CDR3 reads CSARVRASYEQYF. The CDR3 DNA sequence: TGCAGTGCTAGAGTTAGGGCCTCCTACGAGCAGTACTTC.

This clonotype has a handful of counts. The V gene is TRBV7-9, the J gene TRBJ2-7; D gene unclear. CDR1 is SEHNR and CDR2 is FQNEAQ in the germline V gene (reference sequence). The CDR3 loop spans 13 amino acids. V gave up 2 bases and J gave up 4 bases, with 9 bases separating them. CDR3 bases: TGTGCCAGCAGCTTACCTTCTAGGTACGAGCAGTACTTC. This sequence encodes CASSLPSRYEQYF.

This clonotype was detected ten times or more. V usage is TRBV18 and J usage is TRBJ1-4, with no clear D. The length of the CDR3 is 16 residues. V was shortened by 0 bases and J by 0 bases, with 8 bases between the two germline ends. Germline CDR1 KGHSH, CDR2 LQKENI. The CDR3 loop reads CASSPPTAATNEKLFF. The DNA for the CDR3 is TGTGCCAGCTCACCACCGACTGCTGCAACTAATGAAAAACTGTTTTTT.

This clonotype was seen ten or more times. The rearrangement joins TRBV7-9 to TRBJ2-1, with 11 positions matching TRBD2. V lost 1 base and J lost 8; bases outside the gene matches: 4. The CDR3 is 15 amino acids. In germline, CDR1 is SEHNR, CDR2 FQNEAQ (reference sequence). The CDR3 protein is CASSLDLSGGDEQFF. DNA for the CDR3: TGTGCCAGCAGCTTAGACCTTAGCGGGGGGGATGAGCAGTTCTTC.

Points on this clonotype: This clone may be a read error of a much larger clone one base away. CDR3 in DNA: TGTGCCAGCTCACCACCAGGGGGAAACGAGCGGTACTTC. Translating it yields CASSPPGGNERYF. This chain links TRBV18 with TRBJ2-7, with a possible D match to TRBD1 (6 bases). The CDR3 contains 13 residues. Germline lookup yields CDR1 KGHSH and CDR2 LQKENI.

Here the CDR3 DNA reads TGCAGCGTCCGAGGAGACCGGGACAGAAGCACAGATACGCAGTATTTT. Translated: CSVRGDRDRSTDTQYF. V usage is TRBV29-1 and J usage is TRBJ2-3; TRBD1 matches at 7 bases. Losses at the gene ends were 6 bases for V and 0 bases for J; bases not matched to a gene: 12. This CDR3 comprises 16 residues. Germline CDR1 SQVTM, CDR2 ANQGSEA.

This clonotype was picked up many times. The chain combines TRBV5-5 with TRBJ1-5; 8 nucleotides align to TRBD1. Trimming cost V 1 base and J 2 bases; bases outside gene matches: 5. This CDR3 is built from 16 residues. Germline CDR1 reads SGHKS; CDR2 reads YYEKEE (reference sequence). The CDR3 nucleotides are TGTGCCAGCAGCTTGTGGACGACAGGGGGCAATCAGCCCCAGCATTTT. Translated: CASSLWTTGGNQPQHF. Drawing the rest from reference TRBV5-5 and TRBJ1-5, the complete variable domain is DAGVTQSPTHLIKTRGQQVTLRCSPISGHKSVSWYQQVLGQGPQFIFQYYEKEERGRGNFPDRFSARQFPNYSSELNVNALLLGDSALYLCASSLWTTGGNQPQHFGDGTRLSIL.

This clonotype was observed a few times. V and J are TRBV3-1 and TRBJ1-1; maybe TRBD1 (6 bases). The CDR3 length is 14 residues. V lost 4 bases and J 1 base, leaving 10 bases between the germline ends. Germline CDR1 is LGHDT and CDR2 is YNNKEL (reference sequence). This CDR3 is CASSPAQGNTEAFF. CDR3 nucleotide sequence: TGTGCCAGCAGCCCCGCACAGGGGAACACTGAAGCTTTCTTT.

This clonotype was picked up a small number of times. The CDR3, as DNA: TGCAGTGCCTCCGGTAGCGGGCCGAACACCGGGGAGCTGTTTTTT. It codes for CSASGSGPNTGELFF. The rearrangement uses TRBV20-1 and TRBJ2-2, with TRBD2 matching 7 bases. The CDR3 spans 15 residues. V lost 6 bases and J lost 0; bases outside the gene matches: 7. Germline-derived CDR1 and CDR2 are DFQATT and SNEGSKA (reference sequence).

This clonotype was seen repeatedly, ten times or more. V gene TRBV6-1 combines with J gene TRBJ1-1; 7 bases are a match to TRBD1. This CDR3 has 13 residues. The ends lost 7 bases at V and 0 bases at J; junction bases unmatched: 2. Germline V CDR1 and CDR2: MNHNS, SASEGT. CDR3 in DNA: TGTGCCAGCATTAGGGGGCTGAACACTGAAGCTTTCTTT. As protein: CASIRGLNTEAFF.

This chain connects TRBV6-2 or TRBV6-3 to TRBJ2-5; TRBD1 agrees at 11 bases. V shed 6 bases, J shed 2 bases, and the junction held 5 bases outside the gene matches. CDR3 length: 15 amino acids. Germline V gives CDR1 MNHEY, CDR2 SVGEGT. The CDR3: CASRTGQGVQETQYF. Written as DNA, the CDR3 is TGTGCCAGCAGAACGGGACAGGGGGTTCAAGAGACCCAGTACTTC.

This clonotype was detected many times. This sequence joins TRBV12-3 or TRBV12-4 and TRBJ1-4; D remains unclear. V shed 5 bases and J shed 4 bases, with 8 bases lying between them. This CDR3 is 13 amino acids long. The CDR3 region has the DNA TGTGCCAGCAGTGCCGCGGGTAATGAAAAACTGTTTTTT. Translated: CASSAAGNEKLFF.

This clonotype appeared many times. The chain recombines TRBV10-3 with TRBJ1-1; no clear D gene. Germline values: CDR1 ENHRY, CDR2 SYGVKD. The CDR3 is 13 residues long. V lost 0 bases, J lost 5 bases, and 7 bases lay in between. The CDR3 sequence is CAISESGGTEAFF. The CDR3 coding sequence is TGTGCCATCAGTGAGTCAGGAGGAACTGAAGCTTTCTTT.

This clonotype was found many times. This chain connects TRBV28 to TRBJ2-1; tentative D call: TRBD2 (5 bases). V was pared by 3 bases and J by 5 bases, with 11 bases between. The CDR3 has 14 amino acids. Germline CDR1 is MDHEN and CDR2 is SYDVKM. The CDR3 protein is CASSFGGGDNEQFF. CDR3 sequence (DNA): TGTGCCAGCAGTTTTGGAGGTGGGGACAATGAGCAGTTCTTC.

Many counts were recorded for this clonotype. The chain employs TRBV27 and TRBJ1-1, with TRBD1 matching over 7 bases. CDR3 length: 15 amino acids. V gave up 5 bases and J gave up 4 bases; unmatched junction bases: 10. Germline V gene data show CDR1 as MNHEY and CDR2 as SMNVEV (reference sequence). CDR3 amino acids: CASSRSVGGLTEAFF. DNA for the CDR3: TGTGCCAGCAGTCGTTCGGTAGGGGGCCTCACTGAAGCTTTCTTT.

As for this clonotype: A read error is possible here, since a much larger clone lies one base away. CDR3 residues: CASSLAGNYHEQYF. In nucleotides, the CDR3 is TGTGCCAGCAGCTTGGCAGGAAACTACCACGAGCAGTACTTC. The rearrangement links TRBV5-4 to TRBJ2-7, with D hard to call. Germline CDR1 SGHNT, CDR2 YYREEE (reference sequence). The CDR3 extends over 14 amino acids. V lost 0 bases and J lost 5, with 12 bases in between.

The chain couples TRBV7-8 to TRBJ1-1, with a weak D call TRBD1 (6 bases). The CDR3 is 18 residues long. Germline-derived CDR1 and CDR2 are SGHVS and FQNEAQ. The V end was cut by 0 bases, the J end by 1 base, with 18 bases between. The CDR3, as DNA: TGTGCCAGCAGCTTAGCGGGTTGGGCAGGGGCTACGAACACTGAAGCTTTCTTT. Residues: CASSLAGWAGATNTEAFF.

This clonotype was counted many times. The chain has TRBV6-6 and TRBJ2-6; D is uncertain. V was pared by 6 bases and J by 0 bases, with 9 bases between. Per germline, CDR1 MNHNY and CDR2 SVGAGI (reference sequence). CDR3 length equals 15 residues. The CDR3: CASSQESSGANVLTF. The CDR3 DNA reads TGTGCCAGCAGCCAAGAGAGCTCTGGGGCCAACGTCCTGACTTTC.

This clonotype was counted ten times or more. The chain joins TRBV5-1 to TRBJ2-3; 7 nucleotides match TRBD2. Trimming removed 0 bases from V and 0 bases from J; junction bases left unmatched: 4. Germline loops: CDR1 SGHRS, CDR2 YFSETQ. The CDR3 length is 16 residues. CDR3 in amino acids: CASSLAAGVSTDTQYF. CDR3 DNA sequence: TGCGCCAGCAGCTTGGCGGCGGGGGTAAGCACAGATACGCAGTATTTT.

This clonotype came up a few times. The rearrangement links TRBV29-1 to TRBJ2-2, with 8 bases identical to TRBD1. The V and J ends lost 4 bases and 1 base, in that order; junction bases with no gene match: 8. The CDR3 loop spans 16 amino acids. Germline CDR1 SQVTM, CDR2 ANQGSEA. This CDR3 is CSVAFRGQVNTGELFF. In nucleotides, the CDR3 is TGCAGCGTTGCTTTCCGGGGACAGGTGAACACCGGGGAGCTGTTTTTT.

In its sample, this clonotype was seen many times. The gene calls are TRBV7-9 and TRBJ2-1; TRBD2 is a possible D gene (5 bases). The CDR3 consists of 14 residues. The germline V and J ends were trimmed by 5 bases and 6 bases, with 14 bases remaining between them. Germline V gene lookup returns CDR1 SEHNR and CDR2 FQNEAQ (reference sequence). CDR3 residues: CASSPAGTLNEQFF. CDR3 sequence (DNA): TGTGCCAGCAGCCCGGCGGGTACCCTCAATGAGCAGTTCTTC. Variable domain in full (rest from reference TRBV7-9 and TRBJ2-1): DTGVSQNPRHKITKRGQNVTFRCDPISEHNRLYWYRQTLGQGPEFLTYFQNEAQLEKSRLLSDRFSAERPKGSFSTLEIQRTEQGDSAMYLCASSPAGTLNEQFFGPGTRLTVL.

This clonotype has ten or more counts. The genes are TRBV12-3 or TRBV12-4 and TRBJ1-1, with no clear D. Trimming left V 4 bases short and J 1 base short, with 4 bases between. The CDR3 covers 12 residues. The CDR3, as DNA: TGTGCCAGCAGTTCGGGGAACACTGAAGCTTTCTTT. Translating gives CASSSGNTEAFF.